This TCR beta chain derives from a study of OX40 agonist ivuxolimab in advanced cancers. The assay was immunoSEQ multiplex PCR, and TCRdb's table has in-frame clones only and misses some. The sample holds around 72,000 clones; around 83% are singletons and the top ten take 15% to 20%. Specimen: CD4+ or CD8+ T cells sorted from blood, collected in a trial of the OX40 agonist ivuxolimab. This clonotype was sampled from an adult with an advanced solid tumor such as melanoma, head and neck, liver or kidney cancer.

CDR3 in amino acids: CASSPTRAGSNTEAFF. The CDR3 DNA follows: TGTGCCAGCTCACCAACCCGTGCGGGCAGCAACACTGAAGCTTTCTTT. V gene TRBV18 combines with J gene TRBJ1-1, with D unresolved. The CDR3 covers 16 residues. Germline V lookup: CDR1 KGHSH, CDR2 LQKENI. V was shortened by 2 bases and J by 2 bases, with 15 bases between the two germline ends. Full variable domain (outside the CDR3, taken from reference TRBV18 and TRBJ1-1): NAGVMQNPRHLVRRRGQEARLRCSPMKGHSHVYWYRQLPEEGLKFMVYLQKENIIDESGMPKERFSAEFPKEGPSILRIQQVVRGDSAAYFCASSPTRAGSNTEAFFGQGTRLTVV.